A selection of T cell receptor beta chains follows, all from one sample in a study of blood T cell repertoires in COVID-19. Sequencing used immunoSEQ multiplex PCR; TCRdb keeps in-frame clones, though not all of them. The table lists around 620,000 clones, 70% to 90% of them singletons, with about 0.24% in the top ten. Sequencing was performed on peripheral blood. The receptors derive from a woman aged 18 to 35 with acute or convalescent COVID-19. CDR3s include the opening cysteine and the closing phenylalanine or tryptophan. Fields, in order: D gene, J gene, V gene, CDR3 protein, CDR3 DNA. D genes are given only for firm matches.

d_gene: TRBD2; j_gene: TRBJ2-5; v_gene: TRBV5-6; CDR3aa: CASSLASGVETQYF; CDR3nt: TGTGCCAGCAGCTTGGCTAGCGGGGTTGAGACCCAGTACTTC
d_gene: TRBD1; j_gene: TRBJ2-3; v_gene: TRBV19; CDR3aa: CASRVTGTTDTQYF; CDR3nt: TGTGCCAGTAGGGTGACAGGGACCACAGATACGCAGTATTTT
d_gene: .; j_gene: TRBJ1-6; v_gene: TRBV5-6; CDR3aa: CASSLTLTGNSPLHF; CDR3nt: TGTGCCAGCAGCTTGACCCTCACAGGAAATTCACCCCTCCACTTT
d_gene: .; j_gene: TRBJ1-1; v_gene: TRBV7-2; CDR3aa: CASSLVGGAMRGNTEAFF; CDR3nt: TGTGCCAGCAGCTTAGTTGGTGGGGCTATGAGAGGGAACACTGAAGCTTTCTTT
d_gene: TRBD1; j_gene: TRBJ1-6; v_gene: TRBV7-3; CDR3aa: CASSSTGKGNSPLHF; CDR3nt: TGTGCCAGCAGCTCGACAGGGAAGGGCAATTCACCCCTCCACTTT
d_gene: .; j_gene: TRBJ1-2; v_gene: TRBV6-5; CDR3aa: CASSYRGTRGRGYTF; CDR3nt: TGTGCCAGCAGTTATAGAGGGACTCGGGGGAGAGGCTACACCTTC
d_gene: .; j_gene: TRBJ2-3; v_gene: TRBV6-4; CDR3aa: CASSATASTDTQYF; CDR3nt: TGTGCCAGCAGTGCCACAGCATCCACAGATACGCAGTATTTT
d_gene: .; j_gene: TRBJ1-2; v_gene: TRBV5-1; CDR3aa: CASRVRSGYGYTF; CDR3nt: TGCGCCAGCAGAGTCCGGAGCGGCTATGGCTACACCTTC
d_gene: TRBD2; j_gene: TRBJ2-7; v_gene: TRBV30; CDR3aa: CAWSGLTSGGTYEQYF; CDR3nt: TGTGCCTGGAGTGGCCTTACTAGCGGGGGGACCTACGAGCAGTACTTC
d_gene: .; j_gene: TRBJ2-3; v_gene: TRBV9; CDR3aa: CASSDRTKTDTQYF; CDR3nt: TGTGCCAGCAGCGACCGGACTAAGACAGATACGCAGTATTTT
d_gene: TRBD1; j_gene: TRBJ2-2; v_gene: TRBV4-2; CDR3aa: CASSQGLFGQGARTGELFF; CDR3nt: TGTGCCAGCAGCCAAGGGCTCTTTGGACAGGGGGCTCGAACCGGGGAGCTGTTTTTT
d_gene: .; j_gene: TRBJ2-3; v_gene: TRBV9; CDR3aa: CASSEPQGSTDTQYF; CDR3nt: TGTGCCAGCAGCGAGCCACAGGGCAGCACAGATACGCAGTATTTT
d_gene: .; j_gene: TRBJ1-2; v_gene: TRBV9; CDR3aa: CASSHREGLYGYTF; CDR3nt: TGTGCCAGCAGCCATAGGGAGGGACTATATGGCTACACCTTC
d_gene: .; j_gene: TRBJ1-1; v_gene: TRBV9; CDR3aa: CASRGDTRNTEAFF; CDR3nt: TGTGCCAGCAGAGGGGACACACGGAACACTGAAGCTTTCTTT